This T cell receptor (beta chain) comes out of a study of glioma-infiltrating T cells after dendritic cell vaccination. Findings and caveats of the study: Few patients contributed both blood and tumor specimens.

The J segment lost 0 bases and the V segment lost 0 bases, leaving 8 bases of the junction unmatched. The CDR3 extends over 18 amino acids. Germline CDR1 reads SGHTS; CDR2 reads YDEGEE. The time point denotes: after dendritic cell vaccination, including at tumor progression/relapse. Input was 2 to 2.5 ug genomic DNA, or all available if less. Sequencing used immunoSEQ multiplex PCR; TCRdb keeps in-frame clones, though not all of them. The sample lists more than 45,000 clones, about 86% occurring once. With regard to this clone: What it recognizes is unknown.

The source is a human donor with glioblastoma. The sequencing used blood, collected after dendritic cell vaccination. This sequence joins TRBV5-8 and TRBJ2-5, with TRBD2 identical over 10 bases. The CDR3: CASSLGSDSGGYQETQYF. CDR3 DNA sequence: TGTGCCAGCAGCTTGGGATCTGATAGCGGGGGGTACCAAGAGACCCAGTACTTC.